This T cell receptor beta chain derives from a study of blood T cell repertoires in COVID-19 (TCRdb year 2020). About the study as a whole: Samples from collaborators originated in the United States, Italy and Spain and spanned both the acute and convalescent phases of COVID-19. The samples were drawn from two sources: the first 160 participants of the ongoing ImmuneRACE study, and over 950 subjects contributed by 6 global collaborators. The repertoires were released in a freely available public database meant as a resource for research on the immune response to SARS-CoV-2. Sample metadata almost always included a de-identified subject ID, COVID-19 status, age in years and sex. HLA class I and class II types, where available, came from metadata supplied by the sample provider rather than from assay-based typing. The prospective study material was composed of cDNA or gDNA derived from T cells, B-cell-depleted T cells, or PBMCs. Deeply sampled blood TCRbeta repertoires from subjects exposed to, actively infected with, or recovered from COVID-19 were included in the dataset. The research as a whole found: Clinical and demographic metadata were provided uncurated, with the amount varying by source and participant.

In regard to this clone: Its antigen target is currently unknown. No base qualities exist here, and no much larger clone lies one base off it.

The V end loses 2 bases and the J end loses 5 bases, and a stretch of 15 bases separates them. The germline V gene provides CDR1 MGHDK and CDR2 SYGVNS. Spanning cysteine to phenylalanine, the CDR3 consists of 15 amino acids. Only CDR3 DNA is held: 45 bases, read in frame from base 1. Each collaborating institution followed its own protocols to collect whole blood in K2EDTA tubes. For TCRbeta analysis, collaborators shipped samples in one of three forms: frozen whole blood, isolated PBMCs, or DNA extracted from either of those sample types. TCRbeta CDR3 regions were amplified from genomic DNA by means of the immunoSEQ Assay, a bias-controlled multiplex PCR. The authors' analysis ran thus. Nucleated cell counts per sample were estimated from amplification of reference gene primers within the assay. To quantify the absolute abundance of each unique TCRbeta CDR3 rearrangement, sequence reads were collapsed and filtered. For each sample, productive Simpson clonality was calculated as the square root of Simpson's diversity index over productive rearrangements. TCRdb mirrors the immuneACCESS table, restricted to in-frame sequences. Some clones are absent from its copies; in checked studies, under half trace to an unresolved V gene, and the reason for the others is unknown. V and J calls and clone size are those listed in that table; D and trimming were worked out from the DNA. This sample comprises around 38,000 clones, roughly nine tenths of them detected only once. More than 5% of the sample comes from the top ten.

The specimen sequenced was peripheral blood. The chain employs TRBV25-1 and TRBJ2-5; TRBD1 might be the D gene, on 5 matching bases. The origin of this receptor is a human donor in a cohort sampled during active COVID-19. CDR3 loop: CASSEQDTLEETQYF. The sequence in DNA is TGTGCCAGCAGTGAACAGGACACCTTGGAGGAGACCCAGTACTTC.